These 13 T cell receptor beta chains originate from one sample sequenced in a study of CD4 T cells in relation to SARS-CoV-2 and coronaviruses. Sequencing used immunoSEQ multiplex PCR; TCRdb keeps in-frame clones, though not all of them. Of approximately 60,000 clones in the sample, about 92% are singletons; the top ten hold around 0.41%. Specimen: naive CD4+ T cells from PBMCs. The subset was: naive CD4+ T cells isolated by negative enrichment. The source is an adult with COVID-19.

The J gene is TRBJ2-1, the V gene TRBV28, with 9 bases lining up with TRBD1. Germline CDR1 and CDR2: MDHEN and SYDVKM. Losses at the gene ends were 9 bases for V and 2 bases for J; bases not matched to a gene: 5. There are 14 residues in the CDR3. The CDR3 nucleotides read TGTGCCAGTACAGGGGGCGGGACCTACAATGAGCAGTTCTTC. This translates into CASTGGGTYNEQFF.

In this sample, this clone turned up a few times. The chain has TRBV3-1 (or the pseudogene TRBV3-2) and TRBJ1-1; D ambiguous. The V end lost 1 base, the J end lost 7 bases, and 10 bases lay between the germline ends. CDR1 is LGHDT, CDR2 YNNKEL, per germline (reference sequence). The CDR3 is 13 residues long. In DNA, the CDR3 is TGTGCCAGCAGCCAAGTTTTATCCGGTGAAGCTTTCTTT. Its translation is CASSQVLSGEAFF.

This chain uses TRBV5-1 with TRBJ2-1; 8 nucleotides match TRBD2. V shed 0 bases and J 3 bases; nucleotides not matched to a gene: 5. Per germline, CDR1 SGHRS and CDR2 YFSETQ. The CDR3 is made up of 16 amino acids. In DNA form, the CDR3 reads TGCGCCAGCAGCTTGGGGGCGGGAGGCGTCTACAATGAGCAGTTCTTC. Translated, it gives CASSLGAGGVYNEQFF.

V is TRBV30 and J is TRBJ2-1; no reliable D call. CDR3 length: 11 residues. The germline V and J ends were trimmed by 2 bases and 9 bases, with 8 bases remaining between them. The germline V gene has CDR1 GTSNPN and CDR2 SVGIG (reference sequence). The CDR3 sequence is CAWSSPGEQFF. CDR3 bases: TGTGCCTGGAGTAGTCCAGGTGAGCAGTTCTTC.

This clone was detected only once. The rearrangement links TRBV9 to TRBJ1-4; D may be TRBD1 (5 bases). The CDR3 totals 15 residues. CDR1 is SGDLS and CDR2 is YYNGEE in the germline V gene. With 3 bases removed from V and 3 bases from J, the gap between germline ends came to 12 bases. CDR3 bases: TGTGCCAGCAGCGCCGACAGCCATCCTAATGAAAAACTGTTTTTT. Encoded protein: CASSADSHPNEKLFF.

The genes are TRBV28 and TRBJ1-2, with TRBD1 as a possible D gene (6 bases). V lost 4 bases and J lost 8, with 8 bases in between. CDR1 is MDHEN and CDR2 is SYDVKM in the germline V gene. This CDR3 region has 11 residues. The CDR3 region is CASSWGLGYTF. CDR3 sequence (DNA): TGTGCCAGCAGTTGGGGGCTGGGCTACACCTTC.

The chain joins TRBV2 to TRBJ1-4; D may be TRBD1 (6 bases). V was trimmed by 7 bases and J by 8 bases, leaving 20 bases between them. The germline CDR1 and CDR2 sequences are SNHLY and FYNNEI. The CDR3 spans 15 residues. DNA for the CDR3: TGTGCCAGCAACCGCCTAAGCCAAGGGGGAGAAAAACTGTTTTTT. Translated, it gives CASNRLSQGGEKLFF.

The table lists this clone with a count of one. The chain's CDR3 is CASSSREGIRTNEKLFF. The DNA of the CDR3 is TGCGCCAGCAGCTCTAGGGAGGGTATAAGGACGAATGAAAAACTGTTTTTT. The rearrangement links TRBV5-1 to TRBJ1-4, with unresolved D. The germline V gene has CDR1 SGHRS and CDR2 YFSETQ. CDR3 size: 17 residues. Trimming stripped 3 bases from V and 5 bases from J, with 20 bases between.

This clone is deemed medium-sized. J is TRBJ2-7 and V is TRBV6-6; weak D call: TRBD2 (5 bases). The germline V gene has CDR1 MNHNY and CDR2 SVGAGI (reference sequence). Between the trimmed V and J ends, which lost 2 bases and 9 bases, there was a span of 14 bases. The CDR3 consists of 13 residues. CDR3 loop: CASSYASSYGQYF. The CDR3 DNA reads TGTGCCAGCAGTTACGCTTCTAGCTATGGGCAGTACTTC.

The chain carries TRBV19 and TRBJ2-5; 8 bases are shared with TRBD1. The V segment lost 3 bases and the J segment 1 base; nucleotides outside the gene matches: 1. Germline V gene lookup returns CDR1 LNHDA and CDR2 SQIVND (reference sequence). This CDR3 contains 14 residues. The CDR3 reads CASSITGGQETQYF. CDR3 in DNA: TGTGCCAGTAGTATTACAGGGGGCCAAGAGACCCAGTACTTC.

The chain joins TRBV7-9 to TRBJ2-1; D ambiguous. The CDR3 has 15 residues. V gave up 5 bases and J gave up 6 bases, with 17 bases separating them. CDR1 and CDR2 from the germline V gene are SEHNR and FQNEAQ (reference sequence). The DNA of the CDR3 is TGTGCCAGCAGCCACCCAGTAGTGGCGGTCAATGAGCAGTTCTTC. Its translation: CASSHPVVAVNEQFF.

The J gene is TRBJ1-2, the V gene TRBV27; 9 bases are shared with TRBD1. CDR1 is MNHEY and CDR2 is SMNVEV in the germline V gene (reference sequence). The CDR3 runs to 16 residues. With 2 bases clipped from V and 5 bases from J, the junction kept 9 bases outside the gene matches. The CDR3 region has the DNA TGTGCCAGCAGTTTAGTCGGAACAGGGGGCGGGTATGGCTACACCTTC. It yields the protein CASSLVGTGGGYGYTF.

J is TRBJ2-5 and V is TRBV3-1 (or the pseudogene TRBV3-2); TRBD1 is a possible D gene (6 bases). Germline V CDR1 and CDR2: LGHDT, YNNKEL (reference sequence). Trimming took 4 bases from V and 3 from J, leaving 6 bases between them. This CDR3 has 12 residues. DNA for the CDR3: TGTGCCAGCAGCCGGACAGAAGAGACCCAGTACTTC. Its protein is CASSRTEETQYF.